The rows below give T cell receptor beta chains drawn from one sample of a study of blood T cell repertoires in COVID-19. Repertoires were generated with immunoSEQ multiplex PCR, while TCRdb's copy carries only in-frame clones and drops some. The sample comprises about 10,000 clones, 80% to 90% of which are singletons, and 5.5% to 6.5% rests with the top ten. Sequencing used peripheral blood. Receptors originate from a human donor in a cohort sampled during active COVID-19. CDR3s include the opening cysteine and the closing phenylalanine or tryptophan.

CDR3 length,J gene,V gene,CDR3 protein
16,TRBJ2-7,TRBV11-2,CASSLPGDRVSYEQYF
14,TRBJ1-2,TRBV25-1,CASSSTGIYYGYTF
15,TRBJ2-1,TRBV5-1,CASSFGTRLYNEQFF
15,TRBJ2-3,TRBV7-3,CASSPSGGASDTQYF
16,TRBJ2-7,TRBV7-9,CASSSAGALGSYEQYF
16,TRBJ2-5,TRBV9,CASSVEDRGGQETQYF
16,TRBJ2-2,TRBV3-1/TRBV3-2,CASSLLTGPKEGELFF
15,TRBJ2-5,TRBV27,CASSFSQGKWETQYF
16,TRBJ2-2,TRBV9,CASSVGRAVATGELFF
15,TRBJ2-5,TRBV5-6,CASSPLEGGRETQYF
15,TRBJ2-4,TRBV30,CAWSLWRGGRNIQYF
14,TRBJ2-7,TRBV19,CASSPWQGVYEQYF
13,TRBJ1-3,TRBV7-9,CASRPGSGNTIYF
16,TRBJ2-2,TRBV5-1,CASSLAQGGNTGELFF
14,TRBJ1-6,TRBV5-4,CASSLDPVNSPLHF
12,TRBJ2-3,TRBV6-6,CASRDRVDTQYF
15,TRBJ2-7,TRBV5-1,CASSSLVGQGNEQYF
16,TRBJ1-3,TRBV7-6,CASSPRPGQGTNTIYF
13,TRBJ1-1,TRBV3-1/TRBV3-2,CASSRQGNTEAFF
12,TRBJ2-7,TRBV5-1,CASSADSDEQYF
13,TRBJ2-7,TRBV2,CATGGQGSNEQYF
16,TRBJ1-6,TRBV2,CASSGIFGVGRSPLHF